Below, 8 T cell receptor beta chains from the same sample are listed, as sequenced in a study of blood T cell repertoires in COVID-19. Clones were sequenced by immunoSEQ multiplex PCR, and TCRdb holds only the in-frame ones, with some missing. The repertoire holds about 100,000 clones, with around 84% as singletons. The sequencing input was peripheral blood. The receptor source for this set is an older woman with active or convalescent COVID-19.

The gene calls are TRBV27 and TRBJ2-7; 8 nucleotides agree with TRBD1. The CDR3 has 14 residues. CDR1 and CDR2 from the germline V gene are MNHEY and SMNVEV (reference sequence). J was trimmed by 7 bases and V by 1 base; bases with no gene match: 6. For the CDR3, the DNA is TGTGCCAGCAGTTTATGGCAGGGGGCTCGGGAGCAGTACTTC. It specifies CASSLWQGAREQYF.

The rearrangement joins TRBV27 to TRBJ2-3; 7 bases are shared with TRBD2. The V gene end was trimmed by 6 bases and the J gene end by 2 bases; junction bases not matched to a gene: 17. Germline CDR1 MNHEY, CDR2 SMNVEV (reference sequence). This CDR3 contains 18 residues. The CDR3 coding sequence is TGTGCCAGCAGGACTCCCTCGTTCGCGGGAGCGTCCACAGATACGCAGTATTTT. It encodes CASRTPSFAGASTDTQYF.

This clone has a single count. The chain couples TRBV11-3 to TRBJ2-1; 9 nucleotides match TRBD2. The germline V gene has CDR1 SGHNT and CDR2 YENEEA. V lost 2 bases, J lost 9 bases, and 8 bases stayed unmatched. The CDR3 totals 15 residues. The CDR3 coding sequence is TGTGCCAGCAGCTTAATCAGCGGGGGGCGGGGTGAGCAGTTCTTC. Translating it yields CASSLISGGRGEQFF.

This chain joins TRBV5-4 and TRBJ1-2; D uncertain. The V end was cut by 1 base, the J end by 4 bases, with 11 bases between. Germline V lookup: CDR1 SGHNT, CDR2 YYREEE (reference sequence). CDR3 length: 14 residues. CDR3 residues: CASSLLAGGYGYTF. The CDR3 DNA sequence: TGTGCCAGCAGCTTGCTCGCGGGCGGCTATGGCTACACCTTC. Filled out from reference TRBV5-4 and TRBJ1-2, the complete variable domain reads ETGVTQSPTHLIKTRGQQVTLRCSSQSGHNTVSWYQQALGQGPQFIFQYYREEENGRGNFPPRFSGLQFPNYSSELNVNALELDDSALYLCASSLLAGGYGYTFGSGTRLTVV.

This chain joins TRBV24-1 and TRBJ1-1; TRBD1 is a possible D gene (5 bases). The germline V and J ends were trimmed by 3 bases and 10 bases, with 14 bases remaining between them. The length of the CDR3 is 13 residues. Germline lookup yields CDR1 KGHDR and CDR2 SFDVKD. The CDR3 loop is CATSDSRQPRAFF. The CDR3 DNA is TGTGCCACCAGTGATAGTAGACAGCCGCGAGCTTTCTTT.

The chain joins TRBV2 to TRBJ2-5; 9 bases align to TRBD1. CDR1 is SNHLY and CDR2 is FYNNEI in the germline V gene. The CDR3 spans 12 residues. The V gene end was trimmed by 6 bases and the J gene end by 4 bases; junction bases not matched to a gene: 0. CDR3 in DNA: TGTGCCAGCAGGGACAGGGGAGAGACCCAGTACTTC. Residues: CASRDRGETQYF.

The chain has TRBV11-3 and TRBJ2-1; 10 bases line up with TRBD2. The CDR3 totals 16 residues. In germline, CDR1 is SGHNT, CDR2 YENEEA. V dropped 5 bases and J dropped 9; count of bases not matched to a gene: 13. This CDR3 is CASSPNLAGGFVEQFF. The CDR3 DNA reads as TGTGCCAGCAGCCCCAATTTAGCGGGAGGATTTGTTGAGCAGTTCTTC.

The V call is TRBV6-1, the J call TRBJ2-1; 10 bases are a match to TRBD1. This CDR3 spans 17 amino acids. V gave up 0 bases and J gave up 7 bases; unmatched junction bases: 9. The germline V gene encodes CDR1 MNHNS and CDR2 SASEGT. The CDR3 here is CASSEARDRGARNEQFF. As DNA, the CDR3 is TGTGCCAGCAGTGAAGCGAGGGACAGGGGCGCCCGGAATGAGCAGTTCTTC.